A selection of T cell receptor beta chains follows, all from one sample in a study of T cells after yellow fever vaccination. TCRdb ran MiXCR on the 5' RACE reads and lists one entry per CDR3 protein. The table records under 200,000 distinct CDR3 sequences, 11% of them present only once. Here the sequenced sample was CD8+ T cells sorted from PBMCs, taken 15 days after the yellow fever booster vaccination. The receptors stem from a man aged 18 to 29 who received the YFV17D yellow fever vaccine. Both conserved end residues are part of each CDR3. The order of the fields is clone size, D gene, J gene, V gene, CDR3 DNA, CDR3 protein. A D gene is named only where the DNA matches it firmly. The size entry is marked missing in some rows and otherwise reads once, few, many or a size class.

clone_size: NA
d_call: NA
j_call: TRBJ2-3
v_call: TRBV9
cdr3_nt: TGTGCCAGCAGCGTCGCAGGGTCCACAGATACGCAGTATTTT
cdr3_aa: CASSVAGSTDTQYF

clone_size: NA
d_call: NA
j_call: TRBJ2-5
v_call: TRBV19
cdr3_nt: TGTGCCAGTAGTATCTCAGGGGTGATCCAAGAGACCCAGTACTTC
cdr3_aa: CASSISGVIQETQYF

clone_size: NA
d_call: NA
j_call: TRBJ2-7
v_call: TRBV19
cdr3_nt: TGTGCCAGTAGTATGACCCCAGGCTACGAGCAGTACTTC
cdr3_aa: CASSMTPGYEQYF

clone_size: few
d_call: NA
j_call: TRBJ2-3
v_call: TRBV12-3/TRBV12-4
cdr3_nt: TGTGCCAGCAGTCCTGAGACTACGCGCACAGATACGCAGTATTTT
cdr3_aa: CASSPETTRTDTQYF

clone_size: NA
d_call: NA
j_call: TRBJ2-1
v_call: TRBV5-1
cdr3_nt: TGCGCCAGCAGCTCCCTTCGACACGTTGATGAGCAGTTCTTC
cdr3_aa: CASSSLRHVDEQFF

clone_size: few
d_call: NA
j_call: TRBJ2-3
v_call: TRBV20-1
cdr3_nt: TGCAGTGCTAGAGATTCATGGGCGGGGCCCACAGATACGCAGTATTTT
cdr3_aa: CSARDSWAGPTDTQYF

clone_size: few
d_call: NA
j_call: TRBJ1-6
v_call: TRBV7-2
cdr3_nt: TGTGCCAGCAGCTTGTGGGGTCAAGAGTCGGGGTTGCGTACCCTCCACTTT
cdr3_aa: CASSLWGQESGLRTLHF

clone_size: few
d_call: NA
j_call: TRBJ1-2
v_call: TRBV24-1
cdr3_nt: TGTGCCACCAGTGATTCGGACGGCCCGTATCGTGGCTACACCTTC
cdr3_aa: CATSDSDGPYRGYTF

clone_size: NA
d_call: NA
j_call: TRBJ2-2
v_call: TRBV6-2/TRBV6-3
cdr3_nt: TGTGCCAGCAGTTACGCCGGGACATTCACCGGGGAGCTGTTTTTT
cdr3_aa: CASSYAGTFTGELFF

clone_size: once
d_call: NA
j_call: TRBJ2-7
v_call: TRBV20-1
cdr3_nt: TGCAGAGCTAGAGACCTTAGCTCCTACGAGCAGTACTTC
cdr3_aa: CRARDLSSYEQYF

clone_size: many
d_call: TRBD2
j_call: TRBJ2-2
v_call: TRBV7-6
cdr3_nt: TGTGCCAGCAGCCCGACTAGCGGGGTCACCGGGGAGCTGTTTTTT
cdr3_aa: CASSPTSGVTGELFF

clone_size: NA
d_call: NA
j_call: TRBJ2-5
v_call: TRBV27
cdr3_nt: TGTGCCAGCAGTTTAATACCGCCCGTAGTAGAGACCCAGTACTTC
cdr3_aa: CASSLIPPVVETQYF

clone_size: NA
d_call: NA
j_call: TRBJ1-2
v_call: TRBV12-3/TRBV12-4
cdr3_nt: TGTGCCAGCAGTCATCCTTTTAGGGGCTATGGCTACACCTTC
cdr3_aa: CASSHPFRGYGYTF

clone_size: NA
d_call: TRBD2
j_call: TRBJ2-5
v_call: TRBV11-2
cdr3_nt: TGTGCCAGCAGCCCCGGGACTAGCGGGGGGCCCCACCAAGAGACCCAGTACTTC
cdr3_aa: CASSPGTSGGPHQETQYF

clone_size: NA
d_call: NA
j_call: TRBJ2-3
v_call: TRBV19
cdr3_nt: TGTGCCAGCGCCGGACAGTGGGGAGGTACGCAGTATTTT
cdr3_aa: CASAGQWGGTQYF

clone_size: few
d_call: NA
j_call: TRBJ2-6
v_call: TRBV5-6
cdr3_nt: TGTGCCAGCAGCCTCACATTGGAACCTACCTCCTCTGGGGCCAACGTCCTGACTTTC
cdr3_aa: CASSLTLEPTSSGANVLTF

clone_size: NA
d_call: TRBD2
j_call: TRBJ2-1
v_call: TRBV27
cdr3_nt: TGTGCCAGCAGCCGGGAGGGGGTCCACAATGAGCAGTTCTTC
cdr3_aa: CASSREGVHNEQFF

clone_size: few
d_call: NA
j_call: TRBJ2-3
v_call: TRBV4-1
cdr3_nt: TGCGCCAGCAGCCAAGCGCAGGGGACGGGGGTCACAGATACGCAGTATTTT
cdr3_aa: CASSQAQGTGVTDTQYF

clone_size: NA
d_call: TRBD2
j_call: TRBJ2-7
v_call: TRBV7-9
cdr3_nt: TGTGCCAGCAGCCCCCGGACTAGCGGGGGGGGCTACGAGCAGTACTTC
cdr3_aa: CASSPRTSGGGYEQYF

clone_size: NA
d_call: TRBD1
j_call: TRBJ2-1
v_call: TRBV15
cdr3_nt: TGTGCCACCAGCAGGACAGGGCGACTAAGCTCCTACAATGAGCAGTTCTTC
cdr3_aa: CATSRTGRLSSYNEQFF

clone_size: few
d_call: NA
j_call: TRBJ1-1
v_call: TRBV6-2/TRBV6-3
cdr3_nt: TGTGCCAGCAGTGCTCACACAGGGCTTCGGAACACTGAAGCTTTCTTT
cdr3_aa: CASSAHTGLRNTEAFF

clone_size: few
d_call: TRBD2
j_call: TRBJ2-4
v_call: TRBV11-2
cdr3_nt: TGTGCCAGCAGCTTAGGTCGGCGGGGGAATAAAAACATTCAGTACTTC
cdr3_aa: CASSLGRRGNKNIQYF

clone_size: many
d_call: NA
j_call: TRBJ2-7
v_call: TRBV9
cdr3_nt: TGTGCCAGCAAAGCTCAGCAGTACTTC
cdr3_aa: CASKAQQYF

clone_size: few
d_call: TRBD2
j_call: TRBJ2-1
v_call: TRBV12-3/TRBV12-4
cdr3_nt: TGTGCCAGCAGTTCCCCCATCCAGCGGGGGCAAAGGGATGAGCAGTTCTTC
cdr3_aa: CASSSPIQRGQRDEQFF

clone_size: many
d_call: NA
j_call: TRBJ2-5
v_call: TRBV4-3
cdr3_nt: TGCGCCAGCAGCCAACCGCCTGGAGAGACCCAGTACTTC
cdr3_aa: CASSQPPGETQYF

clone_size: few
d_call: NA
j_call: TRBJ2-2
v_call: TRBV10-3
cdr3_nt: TGTGCCATCAGTTTCCGGAACACCGGGGAGCTGTTTTTT
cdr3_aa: CAISFRNTGELFF

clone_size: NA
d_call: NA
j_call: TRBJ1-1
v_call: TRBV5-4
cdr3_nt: TGTGCCAGCAGCTTCGGAGAGGGGGTGAGCACTGAAGCTTTCTTT
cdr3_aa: CASSFGEGVSTEAFF

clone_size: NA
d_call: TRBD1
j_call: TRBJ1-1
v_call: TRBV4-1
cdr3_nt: TGCGCCAGCAGCCAGCTGCCGGGACAGGGGCCGAACACTGAAGCTTTCTTT
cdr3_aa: CASSQLPGQGPNTEAFF

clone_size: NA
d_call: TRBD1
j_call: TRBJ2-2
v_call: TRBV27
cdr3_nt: TGTGCCAGTCGCAGGGGGCAGGTCGGGGAGCTGTTTTTT
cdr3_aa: CASRRGQVGELFF

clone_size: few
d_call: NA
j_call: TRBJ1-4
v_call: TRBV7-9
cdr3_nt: TGTGCCAGCAGCTTAGAGACATTGGCTGAAAAACTGTTTTTT
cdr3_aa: CASSLETLAEKLFF

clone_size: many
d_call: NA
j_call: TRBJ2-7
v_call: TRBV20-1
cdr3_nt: TGCAGTGCTAGAGAACTCAACACCTACGAGCAGTACTTC
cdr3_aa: CSARELNTYEQYF

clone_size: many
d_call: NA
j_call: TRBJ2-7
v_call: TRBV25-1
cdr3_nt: TGTGCCAGCAGGAGCCGGGACTCGACAAAACAGCAGTACTTC
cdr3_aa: CASRSRDSTKQQYF

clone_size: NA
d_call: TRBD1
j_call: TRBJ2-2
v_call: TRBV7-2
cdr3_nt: TGTGCCAGCAGCCTCCGGGACAGGGCGGCCGGGGAGCTGTTTTTT
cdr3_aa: CASSLRDRAAGELFF

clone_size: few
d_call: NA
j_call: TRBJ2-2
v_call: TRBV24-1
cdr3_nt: TGTGCCACCAGTGACCATAGACAGGTGAACACCGGGGAGCTGTTTTTT
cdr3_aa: CATSDHRQVNTGELFF

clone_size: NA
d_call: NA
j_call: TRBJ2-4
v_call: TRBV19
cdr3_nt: TGTGCCAGTAGCCTTCCTGGAGGGGTGAACATTCAGTACTTC
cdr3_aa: CASSLPGGVNIQYF

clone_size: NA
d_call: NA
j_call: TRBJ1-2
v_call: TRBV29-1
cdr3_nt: TGCAGCGTTGAACCGAGGAGCTATGGCTACACCTTC
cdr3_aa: CSVEPRSYGYTF

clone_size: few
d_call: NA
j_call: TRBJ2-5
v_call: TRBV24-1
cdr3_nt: TGTGCCACCAGGGAGGGGAATCGAGAGACCCAGTACTTC
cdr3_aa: CATREGNRETQYF

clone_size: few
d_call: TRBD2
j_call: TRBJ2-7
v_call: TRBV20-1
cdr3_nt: TGCAGTGCTAGAGATAGGACCGGGGGGTCCTACGAGCAGTACTTC
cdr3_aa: CSARDRTGGSYEQYF

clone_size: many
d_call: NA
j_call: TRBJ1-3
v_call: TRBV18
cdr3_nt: TGTGCCAGCTCGCCCGGCGGGGTCCGAAGCTCTGGAAACACCATATATTTT
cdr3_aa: CASSPGGVRSSGNTIYF

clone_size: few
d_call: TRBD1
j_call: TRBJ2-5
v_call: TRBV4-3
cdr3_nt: TGCGCCAGCAGCTGGAGACAGGGGGCAACGGTGACCCAGTACTTC
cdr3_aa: CASSWRQGATVTQYF

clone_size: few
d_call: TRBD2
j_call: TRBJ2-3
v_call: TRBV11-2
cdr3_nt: TGTGCCAGCAGCTTAGTCGGTAGCGGGGGGGGAGATACGCAGTATTTT
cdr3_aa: CASSLVGSGGGDTQYF

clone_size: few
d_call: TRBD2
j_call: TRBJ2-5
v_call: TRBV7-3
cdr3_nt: TGTGCCAGCAGCTTATCGATAGCGGGACAAGAGACCCAGTACTTC
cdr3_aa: CASSLSIAGQETQYF

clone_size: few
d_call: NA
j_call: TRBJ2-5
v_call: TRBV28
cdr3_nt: TGTGCCAGCAGTTTATGGGACACACTAAAAGAGACCCAGTACTTC
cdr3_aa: CASSLWDTLKETQYF

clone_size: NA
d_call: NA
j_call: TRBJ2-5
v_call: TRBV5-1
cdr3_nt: TGCGCCAGCAGCTTCCGAGACCCAAAGACCCAGTACTTC
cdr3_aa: CASSFRDPKTQYF

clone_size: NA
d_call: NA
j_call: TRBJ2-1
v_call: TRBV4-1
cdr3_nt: TGCGCCAGCAGCCAAGCGTGGGGCGGCGATGAGCAGTTCTTC
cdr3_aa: CASSQAWGGDEQFF

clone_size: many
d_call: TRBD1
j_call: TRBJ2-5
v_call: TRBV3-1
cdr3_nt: TGTGCCAGCAGCCAAGATTTGGCGACAGGGGAAGGGATATCCGAGACCCAGTACTTC
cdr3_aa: CASSQDLATGEGISETQYF

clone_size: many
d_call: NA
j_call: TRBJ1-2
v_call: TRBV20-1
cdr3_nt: TGCAGTGCTAGAAGAGGACTCTTCTATGGCTACACCTTC
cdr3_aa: CSARRGLFYGYTF

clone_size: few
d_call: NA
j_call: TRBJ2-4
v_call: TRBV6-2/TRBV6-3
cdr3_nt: TGTGCCAGCAGCCGAGGACGGGCGGGGAACATTCAGTACTTC
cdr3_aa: CASSRGRAGNIQYF